The source of this T cell receptor beta chain is a study of OX40 agonist ivuxolimab in advanced cancers. For the study at large: Patients were given ivuxolimab, an antibody that agonizes OX40 (CD134).

TCRdb keeps only in-frame clones here, not all; method: immunoSEQ multiplex PCR. The table records about 34,000 clones, around 90% of them present only once. Sampling times: baseline, cycle 4 day 1, cycle 7 day 1. Unmatched junction bases numbered 17, after V lost 5 bases and J lost 5 bases. Germline CDR1 and CDR2: SGDLS and YYNGEE. The CDR3 sequence is 17 residues long. This clonotype was sampled from an adult with an advanced solid tumor such as melanoma, head and neck, liver or kidney cancer. The chain links TRBV9 to TRBJ2-5, with 8 bases lining up with TRBD2. The source was CD4+ or CD8+ T cells sorted from blood, collected in a trial of the OX40 agonist ivuxolimab. In DNA form, the CDR3 reads TGTGCCAGCAGTTTAGGAAGGATAGCGGGAAATTGGGAGACCCAGTACTTC. Translation: CASSLGRIAGNWETQYF.